A selection of T cell receptor beta chains follows, all from one sample in a study of identical twins. TCRdb ran MiXCR on the 5' RACE reads and lists one entry per CDR3 protein. The data show about 810,000 distinct CDR3 sequences, with 10% to 15% seen just once and around 1.6% held by the top ten. The same sample was also studied in work on yellow fever vaccine responses in identical twins.

The sequenced sample was PBMCs. The receptors originated from a young woman in good health. The CDR3 runs from the conserved cysteine through the conserved F or W. A D gene is named only where the DNA matches it firmly. Clone size, where shown, is once, few, many, or a class for clones that have expanded.

TRBV29-1,14,TRBD1,TRBJ2-1,-,CSVDMGQGNNEQFF,TGCAGCGTTGATATGGGACAGGGGAACAATGAGCAGTTCTTC
TRBV20-1,16,TRBD2,TRBJ2-3,-,CSARSTSLPAGDTQYF,TGCAGTGCTAGATCGACTAGCTTACCCGCGGGGGATACGCAGTATTTT
TRBV27,14,-,TRBJ1-1,few,CASSPDRWRTEAFF,TGTGCCAGCAGCCCAGACAGGTGGAGAACTGAAGCTTTCTTT
TRBV28,14,TRBD2,TRBJ2-7,few,CASGGSGRTYEQYF,TGTGCCAGCGGTGGTAGCGGGAGAACCTACGAGCAGTACTTC
TRBV20-1,13,TRBD1,TRBJ1-1,few,CSATTGVSTEAFF,TGCAGTGCTACGACAGGGGTTAGCACTGAAGCTTTCTTT
TRBV10-2,14,-,TRBJ2-7,few,CASSEGNTIYEQYF,TGCGCCAGCAGTGAAGGTAATACTATCTACGAGCAGTACTTC
TRBV27,15,TRBD1,TRBJ2-1,few,CASSQDREWDNEQFF,TGTGCCAGCAGCCAGGACAGGGAATGGGACAATGAGCAGTTCTTC
TRBV4-1,15,TRBD1,TRBJ2-1,-,CASSPTGGSGNEQFF,TGCGCCAGCAGCCCGACAGGGGGCTCTGGAAATGAGCAGTTCTTC
TRBV5-1,15,TRBD2,TRBJ2-1,-,CASIPGGGNYNEQFF,TGCGCCAGCATCCCCGGGGGAGGGAACTACAATGAGCAGTTCTTC
TRBV3-1,16,TRBD2,TRBJ2-4,few,CASSQFLTRGENIQYF,TGTGCCAGCAGCCAATTTTTAACGCGGGGGGAAAACATTCAGTACTTC
TRBV7-3,17,-,TRBJ2-3,once,CASSSTGEALGTDTQYF,TGTGCCAGCAGCTCGACGGGGGAGGCACTGGGCACAGATACGCAGTATTTT
TRBV5-1,14,-,TRBJ1-1,few,CASSLVGDTFGAFF,TGCGCCAGCAGCTTGGTCGGGGACACCTTCGGGGCTTTCTTT
TRBV6-5,14,-,TRBJ1-3,many,CASSYLSSGNTIYF,TGTGCCAGCAGTTACTTATCCTCTGGAAACACCATATATTTT
TRBV28,14,-,TRBJ2-7,-,CASSPIPGTYEQYF,TGTGCCAGCAGTCCGATTCCAGGAACCTACGAGCAGTACTTC
TRBV15,11,-,TRBJ2-1,many,CATEELNEQFF,TGTGCCACCGAAGAGTTAAATGAGCAGTTCTTC
TRBV19,15,TRBD2,TRBJ2-3,few,CASSISGRNTDTQYF,TGTGCCAGTAGTATTAGCGGGAGGAACACAGATACGCAGTATTTT
TRBV19,12,TRBD1,TRBJ1-4,few,CASRTGVEKLFF,TGTGCCAGCAGGACAGGAGTTGAAAAACTGTTTTTT
TRBV12-3/TRBV12-4,15,TRBD1,TRBJ1-1,many,CASSFGGTGNTEAFF,TGTGCCAGCAGTTTTGGTGGGACAGGGAACACTGAAGCTTTCTTT
TRBV5-6,18,TRBD2,TRBJ2-4,few,CASSLALLAGVAKNIQYF,TGTGCCAGCAGCTTGGCCCTACTAGCGGGAGTAGCCAAAAACATTCAGTACTTC
TRBV18,13,-,TRBJ1-2,-,CASSPGSGYGYTF,TGTGCCAGCTCGCCAGGGTCGGGGTATGGCTACACCTTC
TRBV12-3/TRBV12-4,16,-,TRBJ2-3,-,CASSLRYAVRVDTQYF,TGTGCCAGCAGCCTCCGTTACGCCGTCAGGGTAGATACGCAGTATTTT
TRBV7-9,14,TRBD1,TRBJ2-5,few,CASSDYRGLGTQYF,TGTGCCAGCAGCGATTACAGGGGGCTGGGGACCCAGTACTTC
TRBV14,12,-,TRBJ2-7,-,CASSQRYYEQYF,TGTGCCAGCAGCCAACGGTACTACGAGCAGTACTTC
TRBV20-1,13,TRBD2,TRBJ2-3,few,CSAQRGRTDTQYF,TGCAGTGCCCAGCGGGGGCGGACAGATACGCAGTATTTT
TRBV7-8,16,-,TRBJ2-1,-,CASLDYRGPSYNEQFF,TGTGCCAGCTTAGATTACCGGGGTCCCTCCTACAATGAGCAGTTCTTC
TRBV7-9,17,-,TRBJ1-1,-,CASSSSDGASSNTEAFF,TGTGCCAGCAGCTCAAGCGACGGGGCATCTTCTAACACTGAAGCTTTCTTT
TRBV14,19,-,TRBJ2-7,few,CASSQRNRDTGTRPYEQYF,TGTGCCAGCAGCCAACGAAATCGGGACACAGGAACGAGGCCCTACGAGCAGTACTTC